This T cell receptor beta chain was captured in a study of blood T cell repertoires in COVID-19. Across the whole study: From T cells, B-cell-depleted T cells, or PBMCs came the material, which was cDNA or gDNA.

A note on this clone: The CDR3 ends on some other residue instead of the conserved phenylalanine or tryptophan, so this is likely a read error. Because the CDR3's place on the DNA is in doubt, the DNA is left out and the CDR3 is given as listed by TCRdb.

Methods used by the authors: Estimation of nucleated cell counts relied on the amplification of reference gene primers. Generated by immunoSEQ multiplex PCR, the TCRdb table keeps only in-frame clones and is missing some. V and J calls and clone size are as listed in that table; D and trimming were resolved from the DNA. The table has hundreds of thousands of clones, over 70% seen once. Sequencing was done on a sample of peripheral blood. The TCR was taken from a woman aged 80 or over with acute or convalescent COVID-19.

The CDR3 sequence: CSAIYGGAKL. The chain links TRBV20-1 to TRBJ1-1. 10 amino acids form the CDR3, both terminal residues included. Germline assignment: CDR1 DFQATT and CDR2 SNEGSKA (reference sequence).